These T cell receptor beta chains were read from a single sample in a study of radiotherapy plus CTLA-4 blockade in lung cancer. The protocol was immunoSEQ multiplex PCR, while the TCRdb copy is restricted to in-frame clones and leaves out a portion. The table records around 45,000 clones, 65% to 75% of them present only once. The specimen was peripheral blood, collected from a patient treated with radiotherapy plus ipilimumab. These receptors were obtained from a human donor with non-small cell lung cancer who had a partial response to radiotherapy plus ipilimumab. CDR3s include the opening cysteine and the closing phenylalanine or tryptophan. The D gene is left open where the match is weak. The size of a clone is reported for some rows only, either as once, few or many, or as a class for expanded clones.

J: TRBJ2-7
D: NA
V: TRBV29-1
size: NA
DNA: TGCAGCGCCGGGCAGCCGTACTCGGGAGAGCAGTACTTC
CDR3: CSAGQPYSGEQYF

J: TRBJ2-7
D: TRBD2
V: TRBV15
size: NA
DNA: TGTGCCACCAGCAGAGATAGCCCCGAGGGGCGGGGGGCTCTAGACGAGCAGTACTTC
CDR3: CATSRDSPEGRGALDEQYF

J: TRBJ1-3
D: NA
V: TRBV15
size: NA
DNA: TGTGCCACCAGCCCCTTGGGGCCCGACACCATATATTTT
CDR3: CATSPLGPDTIYF

J: TRBJ1-1
D: NA
V: TRBV19
size: few
DNA: TGTGCCAGTAGCAAGTCCGGGGTGAACACTGAAGCTTTCTTT
CDR3: CASSKSGVNTEAFF

J: TRBJ1-3
D: NA
V: TRBV7-9
size: NA
DNA: TGTGCCAGCAGCTTAGGGGGGCGCATGTCTGGAAACACCATATATTTT
CDR3: CASSLGGRMSGNTIYF

J: TRBJ1-5
D: NA
V: TRBV7-2
size: few
DNA: TGTGCCAGCAGCCCAACAGGGACGGGTCAGCCCCAGCATTTT
CDR3: CASSPTGTGQPQHF

J: TRBJ2-5
D: NA
V: TRBV13
size: NA
DNA: TGTGCCAGCAGCGTACGGGAGCTAGGGGAGACCCAGTACTTC
CDR3: CASSVRELGETQYF

J: TRBJ2-7
D: TRBD1
V: TRBV5-4
size: NA
DNA: TGTGCCAGCAGCTTGGGGGCAGACAGGGGAGGAGAGCAGTACTTC
CDR3: CASSLGADRGGEQYF

J: TRBJ1-2
D: NA
V: TRBV6-5
size: once
DNA: TGTGCCAGCAGTTACGTAGACAGGAACTATGGCTACACCTTC
CDR3: CASSYVDRNYGYTF

J: TRBJ1-5
D: NA
V: TRBV29-1
size: NA
DNA: TGCAGCGTTGGAGGACTTAGCAATCAGCCCCAGCATTTT
CDR3: CSVGGLSNQPQHF

J: TRBJ2-1
D: TRBD2
V: TRBV2
size: NA
DNA: TGTGCCAGCACTCTCGGGGGAGGGGTATGGAATGAGCAGTTCTTC
CDR3: CASTLGGGVWNEQFF

J: TRBJ2-7
D: NA
V: TRBV21-1
size: NA
DNA: TGTGCCAGCAGCAAATACCGGAGCTCCTACGAGCAGTACTTC
CDR3: CASSKYRSSYEQYF

J: TRBJ2-3
D: NA
V: TRBV6-6
size: NA
DNA: TGTGCCAGCAGTTATCCCGGGATATCTCGAGATACGCAGTATTTT
CDR3: CASSYPGISRDTQYF

J: TRBJ1-2
D: TRBD1
V: TRBV6-5
size: once
DNA: TGTGCCAGCAGTGTGACAGGGTTCTATGGCTACACCTTC
CDR3: CASSVTGFYGYTF

J: TRBJ1-4
D: NA
V: TRBV2
size: NA
DNA: TGTGCCAGCAGTGAAAATGGTCGGGAAAAACTGTTTTTT
CDR3: CASSENGREKLFF

J: TRBJ2-5
D: NA
V: TRBV5-1
size: NA
DNA: TGCGCCAGCAGCTTAGCAGGGATCGCGGAGACCCAGTACTTC
CDR3: CASSLAGIAETQYF

J: TRBJ1-2
D: NA
V: TRBV7-2
size: once
DNA: TGTGCCAGCAGCTCCGGACAGCGACTCTATGGCTACACCTTC
CDR3: CASSSGQRLYGYTF

J: TRBJ1-1
D: NA
V: TRBV5-6
size: NA
DNA: TGTGCCAGCAGCTTAATGAGGACAGCTGAAGCTTTCTTT
CDR3: CASSLMRTAEAFF

J: TRBJ2-5
D: TRBD2
V: TRBV7-8
size: NA
DNA: TGTGCCAGCAGCGCCCGCTGGATGGGGACTAGCGGATCCCAAGAGACCCAGTACTTC
CDR3: CASSARWMGTSGSQETQYF

J: TRBJ2-3
D: NA
V: TRBV10-2
size: NA
DNA: TGCGCCAGCAGTAATGGGCCCCGAGATACGCAGTATTTT
CDR3: CASSNGPRDTQYF

J: TRBJ2-1
D: NA
V: TRBV10-2
size: NA
DNA: TGCGCCAGCAGCGGGGGCTCCTACAATGAGCAGTTCTTC
CDR3: CASSGGSYNEQFF

J: TRBJ2-2
D: NA
V: TRBV5-1
size: NA
DNA: TGCGCCAGCAGAATAGCGGAGAGCACCGGGGAGCTGTTTTTT
CDR3: CASRIAESTGELFF

J: TRBJ2-1
D: TRBD1
V: TRBV19
size: NA
DNA: TGTGCCAGTAGTATAGTGGGACAGGGCGGCAATGAGCAGTTCTTC
CDR3: CASSIVGQGGNEQFF

J: TRBJ2-1
D: NA
V: TRBV2
size: NA
DNA: TGTGCCAGCAGTGAAGCGGGGGGTTGGAATGAGCAGTTCTTC
CDR3: CASSEAGGWNEQFF

J: TRBJ2-7
D: TRBD1
V: TRBV27
size: NA
DNA: TGTGCCAGCAGTCCCTCCGGACAGGGGGCTTACGAGCAGTACTTC
CDR3: CASSPSGQGAYEQYF

J: TRBJ2-1
D: TRBD2
V: TRBV5-1
size: NA
DNA: TGCGCCAGCACGACACTAGCGGGGGGGCAGAATGAGCAGTTCTTC
CDR3: CASTTLAGGQNEQFF

J: TRBJ2-7
D: NA
V: TRBV20-1
size: NA
DNA: TGCAGTGCCCTGTCGGGTAGGCAGTACTTC
CDR3: CSALSGRQYF

J: TRBJ2-1
D: TRBD2
V: TRBV5-1
size: few
DNA: TGCGCCAGCAGCCCGCTATTCGGTAGCGGGGGAATATATGAGCAGTTCTTC
CDR3: CASSPLFGSGGIYEQFF

J: TRBJ1-2
D: NA
V: TRBV4-3
size: NA
DNA: TGCGCCAGCAGCCAAGACCCGGACAGAGCTAACTATGGCTACACCTTC
CDR3: CASSQDPDRANYGYTF

J: TRBJ1-3
D: NA
V: TRBV9
size: NA
DNA: TGTGCCAGCAGCGTAGACCCAGGGGCGACCTCTGGAAACACCATATATTTT
CDR3: CASSVDPGATSGNTIYF

J: TRBJ2-3
D: NA
V: TRBV7-2
size: few
DNA: TGTGCCAGCAGCTTAAGCGTCGGGAGCACAGATACGCAGTATTTT
CDR3: CASSLSVGSTDTQYF

J: TRBJ2-4
D: NA
V: TRBV18
size: once
DNA: TGTGCCAGCTCACCCTCCAGGGGGGTAGGGAACATTCAGTACTTC
CDR3: CASSPSRGVGNIQYF

J: TRBJ2-3
D: NA
V: TRBV10-3
size: once
DNA: TGTGCCACCCGGACTATCACCGGCGATACGCAGTATTTT
CDR3: CATRTITGDTQYF

J: TRBJ1-4
D: TRBD1
V: TRBV30
size: NA
DNA: TGTGCCTGGAGTGCGGGACAGGGGAATGAAAAACTGTTTTTT
CDR3: CAWSAGQGNEKLFF

J: TRBJ2-1
D: NA
V: TRBV5-1
size: NA
DNA: TGCGCCAGCAGCGGGGGAGGCGCGAGCTCCTACAATGAGCAGTTCTTC
CDR3: CASSGGGASSYNEQFF

J: TRBJ2-1
D: TRBD2
V: TRBV7-2
size: NA
DNA: TGTGCCAGCAGCCGAAGACTAGCGGGGGACAATGAGCAGTTCTTC
CDR3: CASSRRLAGDNEQFF

J: TRBJ2-5
D: NA
V: TRBV11-2
size: NA
DNA: TGTGCCAGCAGCTTAAGGGACTCGCTGTACCAAGAGACCCAGTACTTC
CDR3: CASSLRDSLYQETQYF

J: TRBJ1-2
D: NA
V: TRBV29-1
size: NA
DNA: TGCAGCGTTGTTGGGCAGGGGTGGGGCTACACCTTC
CDR3: CSVVGQGWGYTF

J: TRBJ2-3
D: TRBD2
V: TRBV5-5
size: few
DNA: TGTGCCAGCAGCTTGGAAGGACTAGCGGTAGATACGCAGTATTTT
CDR3: CASSLEGLAVDTQYF

J: TRBJ1-2
D: NA
V: TRBV5-5
size: NA
DNA: TGTGCCAGCAGCGGGGGGGCGCATAACTATGGCTACACCTTC
CDR3: CASSGGAHNYGYTF

J: TRBJ2-1
D: TRBD2
V: TRBV30
size: NA
DNA: TGTGCCTGGAGTGGCCTAGCGGGAAGGCGAGATGAGCAGTTCTTC
CDR3: CAWSGLAGRRDEQFF

J: TRBJ1-2
D: TRBD1
V: TRBV5-1
size: NA
DNA: TGCGCCAGCAGCCGCGGACAGGTCTATGGCTACACCTTC
CDR3: CASSRGQVYGYTF

J: TRBJ2-1
D: TRBD2
V: TRBV29-1
size: NA
DNA: TGCAGCGTTGAATTTATGCGGGGGGGCTACAATGAGCAGTTCTTC
CDR3: CSVEFMRGGYNEQFF

J: TRBJ1-1
D: TRBD1
V: TRBV9
size: NA
DNA: TGTGCCAGCAGCGTGGGACAGGGGGCTCGGGGGACTGAAGCTTTCTTT
CDR3: CASSVGQGARGTEAFF

J: TRBJ2-7
D: TRBD2
V: TRBV5-4
size: NA
DNA: TGTGCCAGCAACCAAGCCGGGACTAGCGGCGAGCAGTACTTC
CDR3: CASNQAGTSGEQYF

J: TRBJ2-7
D: NA
V: TRBV5-1
size: NA
DNA: TGCGCCAGCAGCTTGGAAGTAGACAGGACCTACGAGCAGTACTTC
CDR3: CASSLEVDRTYEQYF

J: TRBJ2-1
D: TRBD2
V: TRBV7-9
size: NA
DNA: TGTGCCAGCAGCCCCTGGTTTAGCGGGGGGGATCATGAGCAGTTCTTC
CDR3: CASSPWFSGGDHEQFF

J: TRBJ1-3
D: TRBD1
V: TRBV7-9
size: NA
DNA: TGTGCCAGCAGCTCGGGCTACAGGGGTGGAAACACCATATATTTT
CDR3: CASSSGYRGGNTIYF

J: TRBJ1-4
D: TRBD1
V: TRBV15
size: NA
DNA: TGTGCCACCAGCAGGGGGGCTATGGCGACAGGGGAGTATGAAAAACTGTTTTTT
CDR3: CATSRGAMATGEYEKLFF

J: TRBJ1-3
D: NA
V: TRBV5-1
size: NA
DNA: TGCGCCAGCAGCCTGGACTACTCTGGAAACACCATATATTTT
CDR3: CASSLDYSGNTIYF

J: TRBJ2-7
D: TRBD1
V: TRBV23-1
size: NA
DNA: TGCGCCAGCAGTCAACATGAAGCGGGACAGGGGGTCTACGAGCAGTACTTC
CDR3: CASSQHEAGQGVYEQYF

J: TRBJ1-1
D: NA
V: TRBV5-5
size: NA
DNA: TGTGCCAGCAGCCTTACACAGGGAGCTATACGGTTGACTGAAGCTTTCTTT
CDR3: CASSLTQGAIRLTEAFF

J: TRBJ1-5
D: NA
V: TRBV27
size: NA
DNA: TGTGCCAGCAGTTTGATGGGAGGAACTCAGCCCCAGCATTTT
CDR3: CASSLMGGTQPQHF

J: TRBJ2-6
D: NA
V: TRBV10-3
size: NA
DNA: TGTGCCATCAGCGCGGCAGTTAGCTCTGGGGCCAACGTCCTGACTTTC
CDR3: CAISAAVSSGANVLTF

J: TRBJ1-1
D: NA
V: TRBV11-2
size: NA
DNA: TGTGCCAGCAGGAAAACAGAGAACACTGAAGCTTTCTTT
CDR3: CASRKTENTEAFF

J: TRBJ2-2
D: NA
V: TRBV6-4
size: NA
DNA: TGTGCCAGCAGTGGCGAGTTCACCGGGGAGCTGTTTTTT
CDR3: CASSGEFTGELFF

J: TRBJ2-1
D: TRBD2
V: TRBV19
size: NA
DNA: TGTGCCAGTAGTAAATGGACTAGCGGGGGATCCTACAATGAGCAGTTCTTC
CDR3: CASSKWTSGGSYNEQFF